What follows are 23 T cell receptor beta chains derived from one specimen sequenced in a study of CD8 T cells in Susac syndrome (dated by TCRdb to between 2018 and 2021). The library was produced with the immunoSEQ multiplex PCR assay. RNA was extracted with the RNeasy kit and roughly 0.45 to 1 ug was reverse transcribed using random hexamers. TCRdb trimmed the raw reads at Q25, called clones with MiXCR and kept productive beta chains. Each record represents a unique CDR3 protein, reported with the most common genes and DNA among its rows. For this sample there are 200,000 to 250,000 distinct CDR3 sequences; around nine tenths appear just once. Clones ranked in the top ten supply less than 0.15% of the sample. Sequenced input: CD8+ T cells from PBMCs. The receptor set was obtained from a human donor with multiple sclerosis.

V usage is TRBV7-9 and J usage is TRBJ1-2; 7 bases align to TRBD1. The ends lost 4 bases at V and 6 bases at J; junction bases unmatched: 8. This CDR3 region has 14 residues. The germline gives CDR1 SEHNR, CDR2 FQNEAQ (reference sequence). CDR3 residues: CASSSAGQGDGYTF. The DNA of the CDR3 is TGTGCCAGCAGCTCCGCCGGGCAGGGGGATGGCTACACCTTC.

In this sample, this clonotype turned up once. The chain joins TRBV5-1 to TRBJ2-2; D unresolved. The CDR3 has 14 residues. Germline CDR1 and CDR2: SGHRS and YFSETQ. V was trimmed by 5 bases and J by 7 bases, leaving 15 bases between them. The CDR3, as DNA: TGCGCCAGCAGTAGGGTTTCCTCGGGCGGGGAGCTGTTTTTT. This translates into CASSRVSSGGELFF. The full variable domain, in which reference TRBV5-1 and TRBJ2-2 provide the parts outside the CDR3, is KAGVTQTPRYLIKTRGQQVTLSCSPISGHRSVSWYQQTPGQGLQFLFEYFSETQRNKGNFPGRFSGRQFSNSRSEMNVSTLELGDSALYLCASSRVSSGGELFFGEGSRLTVL.

V usage is TRBV3-1 and J usage is TRBJ2-1, with TRBD1 matching over 8 bases. The junction had 15 bases not matched to a gene; V was cut back by 3 bases and J by 8 bases. CDR3 size: 17 residues. Germline V gene data show CDR1 as LGHDT and CDR2 as YNNKEL (reference sequence). The CDR3 bases are TGTGCCAGCAGCCATCTCTACCGGGACAGGACGGTTTATGAGCAGTTCTTC. Its protein product is CASSHLYRDRTVYEQFF.

This rearrangement joins TRBV5-1 to TRBJ1-2; the match to TRBD1 covers 8 bases. This CDR3 is 18 amino acids long. The germline V gene encodes CDR1 SGHRS and CDR2 YFSETQ. V gave up 4 bases and J gave up 8 bases; unmatched junction bases: 22. CDR3 sequence (DNA): TGCGCCAGCAGCCCCATGTCCCCGGGACAGGATCAGAGGGAGGGCTACACCTTC. It codes for CASSPMSPGQDQREGYTF. The complete variable domain, with remaining parts taken from reference TRBV5-1 and TRBJ1-2, reads KAGVTQTPRYLIKTRGQQVTLSCSPISGHRSVSWYQQTPGQGLQFLFEYFSETQRNKGNFPGRFSGRQFSNSRSEMNVSTLELGDSALYLCASSPMSPGQDQREGYTFGSGTRLTVV.

This chain links TRBV7-9 with TRBJ2-1, with unresolved D. The V end lost 3 bases, the J end lost 8 bases, and 8 bases lay between the germline ends. CDR3 length: 12 amino acids. Germline assignment: CDR1 SEHNR and CDR2 FQNEAQ (reference sequence). The CDR3 DNA follows: TGTGCCAGCAGCTTGTACCGCGATGAGCAGTTCTTC. This translates into CASSLYRDEQFF.

The chain has TRBV9 and TRBJ1-4, with D unresolved. Germline CDR1 is SGDLS and CDR2 is YYNGEE. The CDR3 runs 15 residues. V was shortened by 3 bases and J by 8 bases, with 17 bases between the two germline ends. The CDR3 sequence: CASSATRQWSEKLFF. In nucleotides, the CDR3 is TGTGCCAGCAGCGCAACTCGGCAATGGAGCGAAAAACTGTTTTTT.

The CDR3 region is CASSHRGTETQYF. The CDR3 nucleotides read TGTGCCAGCAGCCACCGGGGGACAGAGACCCAGTACTTC. V is TRBV13 and J is TRBJ2-5; maybe TRBD2 (6 bases). In germline, CDR1 is PRHDT, CDR2 FYEKMQ (reference sequence). The germline V and J ends were trimmed by 5 bases and 4 bases, with 11 bases remaining between them. This CDR3 comprises 13 residues.

This chain uses TRBV19 with TRBJ2-7; D may be TRBD1 or TRBD2 (7 bases each). V was pared by 5 bases and J by 2 bases, with 19 bases between. The CDR3 is 16 amino acids. CDR1 LNHDA and CDR2 SQIVND come from the germline V gene (reference sequence). The CDR3, as DNA: TGTGCCAGTAGTGAAGGGTTGTCAGGGGGGGCCTACGAGCAGTACTTC. The encoded protein is CASSEGLSGGAYEQYF. Drawing the rest from reference TRBV19 and TRBJ2-7, the complete variable domain is DGGITQSPKYLFRKEGQNVTLSCEQNLNHDAMYWYRQDPGQGLRLIYYSQIVNDFQKGDIAEGYSVSREKKESFPLTVTSAQKNPTAFYLCASSEGLSGGAYEQYFGPGTRLTVT.

V is TRBV19 and J is TRBJ2-1; 7 bases are shared with TRBD2. CDR3 size: 15 residues. Germline trimming cut 1 base from V and 5 bases from J; bases unmatched to any gene: 5. Germline CDR1 LNHDA, CDR2 SQIVND (reference sequence). CDR3: CASSIVLSGDNEQFF. The CDR3, as DNA: TGTGCCAGTAGTATAGTCCTAAGCGGGGACAATGAGCAGTTCTTC.

The V call is TRBV14, the J call TRBJ2-3, with a weak D call TRBD2 (6 bases). Germline CDR1 SGHDN, CDR2 FVKESK. The CDR3 is made up of 15 amino acids. Trimming removed 2 bases from V and 0 bases from J, with 9 bases in between. The DNA for the CDR3 is TGTGCCAGCAGCCAATCGGGGGACAGCACAGATACGCAGTATTTT. Protein sequence: CASSQSGDSTDTQYF.

The chain couples TRBV12-3 or TRBV12-4 to TRBJ2-7; TRBD2 is a possible D gene (6 bases). The CDR3 runs 14 residues. V was trimmed by 1 base and J by 4 bases, leaving 11 bases between them. Here the CDR3 reads CASSLDLGGYEQYF. The CDR3 DNA follows: TGTGCCAGCAGTTTAGACCTGGGGGGTTACGAGCAGTACTTC.

In its sample, this clonotype was seen once. The V gene is TRBV5-4, the J gene TRBJ2-1; 11 bases align to TRBD1. The trim removed 5 bases at V and 8 bases at J, leaving 3 bases unmatched. From germline, CDR1 is SGHNT and CDR2 YYREEE (reference sequence). This CDR3 region has 13 residues. The CDR3, as DNA: TGTGCCAGCAGGGGACAGGGGGGCTATGAGCAGTTCTTC. It translates to CASRGQGGYEQFF.

The chain combines TRBV9 with TRBJ2-1; D unresolved. The CDR3 loop spans 15 amino acids. From germline, CDR1 is SGDLS and CDR2 YYNGEE. V lost 2 bases, J lost 0 bases, and 9 bases lay in between. The CDR3 protein is CASSVSSSSYNEQFF. CDR3 nucleotide sequence: TGTGCCAGCAGCGTTAGCAGTTCCTCCTACAATGAGCAGTTCTTC.

The chain is built from TRBV30 and TRBJ2-3; perhaps D is TRBD1 or TRBD2 (5 bases each). The CDR3 runs to 14 residues. Trimming cost V 0 bases and J 2 bases, with 9 bases left between them. CDR1 and CDR2 from the germline V gene are GTSNPN and SVGIG (reference sequence). This CDR3 reads CAWSVIGTTDTQYF. CDR3 nucleotide sequence: TGTGCCTGGAGTGTAATAGGGACCACAGATACGCAGTATTTT.

The V call is TRBV7-9, the J call TRBJ1-5; D is perhaps TRBD1 (5 bases). V was trimmed by 5 bases and J by 6 bases, leaving 14 bases between them. The V gene's germline CDR1 is SEHNR and CDR2 FQNEAQ (reference sequence). This CDR3 has 14 residues. The CDR3 protein is CASSPVQGTQPQHF. CDR3 nucleotide sequence: TGTGCCAGCAGCCCCGTTCAGGGCACTCAGCCCCAGCATTTT.

J is TRBJ1-3 and V is TRBV7-9; D gene ambiguous. Germline-derived CDR1 and CDR2 are SEHNR and FQNEAQ (reference sequence). V was shortened by 5 bases and J by 0 bases, with 14 bases between the two germline ends. The CDR3 runs to 16 residues. The CDR3 sequence is CASSLAWTSSGNTIYF. The CDR3 nucleotides read TGTGCCAGCAGCCTGGCATGGACGTCCTCTGGAAACACCATATATTTT. The full variable domain, its missing parts supplied by reference TRBV7-9 and TRBJ1-3, is DTGVSQNPRHKITKRGQNVTFRCDPISEHNRLYWYRQTLGQGPEFLTYFQNEAQLEKSRLLSDRFSAERPKGSFSTLEIQRTEQGDSAMYLCASSLAWTSSGNTIYFGEGSWLTVV.

The chain combines TRBV5-1 with TRBJ2-1; D not certain. The CDR3 has 15 residues. Deletions cut 4 bases from V and 6 bases from J, with 17 bases between. CDR1 is SGHRS and CDR2 is YFSETQ in the germline V gene. The CDR3 coding sequence is TGCGCCAGCAGCCTCGGCTGGGCGCCTGGCAATGAGCAGTTCTTC. Translating it yields CASSLGWAPGNEQFF.

The chain links TRBV29-1 to TRBJ1-1, with D unresolved. CDR3 length: 16 residues. Trimming removed 4 bases from V and 0 bases from J, with 18 bases in between. The germline CDR1 and CDR2 sequences are SQVTM and ANQGSEA. CDR3 DNA: TGCAGCGTTGGGATTTCCGGACGCTTGATGAACACTGAAGCTTTCTTT. Its translation is CSVGISGRLMNTEAFF.

The CDR3 sequence: CASSYALGGKTYEQYF. In DNA, the CDR3 is TGTGCCAGCAGCTACGCTTTAGGGGGTAAGACCTACGAGCAGTACTTC. V gene TRBV7-2 combines with J gene TRBJ2-7; D is possibly TRBD1 (6 bases). Per germline, CDR1 SGHTA and CDR2 FQGNSA. The CDR3 has 16 residues. The V and J ends lost 4 bases and 2 bases respectively, with 18 bases between them.

In nucleotides, the CDR3 is TGTGCCAGCAGTTCTGAAAAAAGGCAGATTAATTCACCCCTCCACTTT. This codes for CASSSEKRQINSPLHF. The chain carries TRBV12-3 or TRBV12-4 and TRBJ1-6; D unclear. CDR3 length equals 16 residues. V lost 4 bases and J 6 bases, leaving 16 bases between the germline ends.

This clonotype came up once. The chain combines TRBV19 with TRBJ2-7, with D perhaps matching TRBD1 or TRBD2 (5 bases each). Germline V lookup: CDR1 LNHDA, CDR2 SQIVND (reference sequence). The CDR3 is made up of 15 amino acids. V dropped 5 bases and J dropped 1 base, with 15 bases sitting between them. CDR3 amino acids: CASSAGLGTSYEQYF. CDR3 nucleotide sequence: TGTGCCAGTAGTGCTGGACTCGGGACGTCCTACGAGCAGTACTTC.

The chain has TRBV30 and TRBJ2-7; no definite D call. In germline, CDR1 is GTSNPN, CDR2 SVGIG (reference sequence). The CDR3 is 12 residues long. With 5 bases removed from V and 3 bases from J, the gap between germline ends came to 11 bases. The CDR3 protein is CAWSSTDYEQYF. The CDR3 coding sequence is TGTGCCTGGTCTTCTACGGACTACGAGCAGTACTTC.

The chain uses TRBV7-9 and TRBJ2-3, with D possibly being TRBD2 (5 bases). This CDR3 region has 13 residues. Trimming removed 5 bases from V and 2 bases from J, with 8 bases in between. The germline V gene has CDR1 SEHNR and CDR2 FQNEAQ (reference sequence). The CDR3 is CASSTGLTDTQYF. CDR3 nucleotide sequence: TGTGCCAGCAGCACCGGACTCACAGATACGCAGTATTTT.